This passage covers 14 T cell receptor beta chains from one sample sequenced in a study of T cell changes during pregnancy in multiple sclerosis. TCRdb's table, derived via immunoSEQ multiplex PCR, lists solely in-frame clones and lacks some. Of 100,000 or so clones in the sample, around 90% are singletons; the top ten hold 1% to 1.5%. The specimen comprised peripheral blood, sampled in the second trimester of pregnancy. Receptors were obtained from a female donor with multiple sclerosis, enrolled in a pregnancy study.

The V gene is TRBV2, the J gene TRBJ1-1; D ambiguous. Germline-derived CDR1 and CDR2 are SNHLY and FYNNEI. Trimming removed 3 bases from V and 4 bases from J, with 12 bases in between. The CDR3 totals 14 residues. CDR3 sequence (DNA): TGTGCCAGCAGTGACAGGTCTCTTGGCACTGAAGCTTTCTTT. This sequence encodes CASSDRSLGTEAFF.

The genes are TRBV5-1 and TRBJ2-2, with D perhaps TRBD1 (5 bases). This CDR3 region has 15 residues. Trimming pared 4 bases from V and 4 bases from J, leaving 14 bases between. Germline V gene sequence: CDR1 SGHRS, CDR2 YFSETQ. The CDR3 DNA is TGCGCCAGCAGCCTCGACAGCTCTCTCACCGGGGAGCTGTTTTTT. This codes for CASSLDSSLTGELFF.

V is TRBV2 and J is TRBJ2-1, with a weak D call TRBD2 (6 bases). Germline values: CDR1 SNHLY, CDR2 FYNNEI. This CDR3 region has 15 residues. V gave up 5 bases and J gave up 6 bases, with 17 bases separating them. The CDR3 region is CASSRDSLGGNEQFF. CDR3 DNA sequence: TGTGCCAGCAGTAGGGACTCGCTGGGGGGCAATGAGCAGTTCTTC.

In this sample, this clone turned up once. This chain links TRBV18 with TRBJ1-1, with D uncertain. V was trimmed by 3 bases and J by 0 bases, leaving 11 bases between them. This CDR3 comprises 15 residues. In germline, CDR1 is KGHSH, CDR2 LQKENI. The chain's CDR3 is CASSPSEAMNTEAFF. CDR3 DNA: TGTGCCAGCTCACCCTCGGAGGCGATGAACACTGAAGCTTTCTTT.

The J gene is TRBJ2-5, the V gene TRBV29-1, with TRBD2 matching over 9 bases. The CDR3 loop spans 15 amino acids. Looked up from germline, CDR1 is SQVTM and CDR2 is ANQGSEA. The V gene end was trimmed by 7 bases and the J gene end by 5 bases; junction bases not matched to a gene: 14. CDR3: CSAQYPSGISETQYF. The CDR3 region has the DNA TGCAGCGCTCAGTATCCTAGCGGGATCTCCGAGACCCAGTACTTC.

This chain joins TRBV7-2 and TRBJ1-1; 9 bases align to TRBD1. In germline, CDR1 is SGHTA, CDR2 FQGNSA. V lost 2 bases to trimming and J lost 4 bases; unmatched junction nucleotides: 5. CDR3 length equals 15 residues. CDR3 in amino acids: CASSLRTGVSTEAFF. The CDR3, as DNA: TGTGCCAGCAGCTTACGGACAGGGGTGAGCACTGAAGCTTTCTTT.

V is TRBV2 and J is TRBJ1-2, with 7 bases lining up with TRBD1. The CDR3 consists of 13 residues. CDR1 and CDR2 (germline): SNHLY, FYNNEI. V was pared by 5 bases and J by 3 bases, with 3 bases of the junction left unmatched. The CDR3 DNA follows: TGTGCCAGCAGTCGGGACAGTCACTATGGCTACACCTTC. Amino acid sequence: CASSRDSHYGYTF.

This chain joins TRBV7-6 and TRBJ2-5; TRBD2 might be the D (5 bases). Germline V gene sequence: CDR1 SGHVS, CDR2 FNYEAQ. The CDR3 is made up of 18 amino acids. V lost 2 bases, J lost 2 bases, and 21 bases lay in between. The CDR3 sequence is CASSLLVATGELQETQYF. CDR3 DNA: TGTGCCAGCAGCTTATTAGTTGCCACCGGGGAATTGCAAGAGACCCAGTACTTC. The full variable domain, in which reference TRBV7-6 and TRBJ2-5 provide the parts outside the CDR3, is GAGVSQSPRYKVTKRGQDVALRCDPISGHVSLYWYRQALGQGPEFLTYFNYEAQQDKSGLPNDRFSAERPEGSISTLTIQRTEQRDSAMYRCASSLLVATGELQETQYFGPGTRLLVL.

The chain combines TRBV6-5 with TRBJ1-1; no reliable D call. Trimming left V 4 bases short and J 0 bases short, with 6 bases between. The CDR3 length is 13 residues. Germline V CDR1 and CDR2: MNHEY, SVGAGI. In nucleotides, the CDR3 is TGTGCCAGCAGTTTCAGTATGAACACTGAAGCTTTCTTT. Translation: CASSFSMNTEAFF.

The V call is TRBV6-5, the J call TRBJ2-2, with TRBD2 identical over 8 bases. This CDR3 region has 16 residues. V was clipped by 4 bases and J by 4 bases; unmatched bases: 8. Looked up from germline, CDR1 is MNHEY and CDR2 is SVGAGI. CDR3 bases: TGTGCCAGCAGTTCCATAACCGGGACTAGCACCGGGGAGCTGTTTTTT. It codes for CASSSITGTSTGELFF.

The chain links TRBV7-9 to TRBJ1-1; D not resolved. The germline V and J ends were trimmed by 1 base and 5 bases, with 11 bases remaining between them. There are 14 residues in the CDR3. Germline CDR1 reads SEHNR; CDR2 reads FQNEAQ (reference sequence). The DNA of the CDR3 is TGTGCCAGCAGCTTAGTTGGAGGGAGGACTGAAGCTTTCTTT. It yields the protein CASSLVGGRTEAFF.

The chain combines TRBV5-4 with TRBJ1-2; 7 nucleotides agree with TRBD1. V trimming: 1 base; J trimming: 1 base; junction bases outside the gene matches: 10. The CDR3 extends over 17 amino acids. Germline CDR1 SGHNT, CDR2 YYREEE (reference sequence). CDR3 DNA: TGTGCCAGCAGCTTGCTGTACAGGGGAGCTCTTAACTATGGCTACACCTTC. It encodes CASSLLYRGALNYGYTF.

This chain connects TRBV6-1 to TRBJ2-6; a possible D gene is TRBD1 (6 bases). Germline V gene sequence: CDR1 MNHNS, CDR2 SASEGT. The CDR3 loop spans 14 amino acids. The ends were cut back, 8 bases at V and 0 bases at J, with 8 bases in the middle. Written as DNA, the CDR3 is TGTGCCAGCGGACAGAGCTCTGGGGCCAACGTCCTGACTTTC. Protein sequence: CASGQSSGANVLTF.

V and J are TRBV6-6 and TRBJ1-1; D perhaps matches TRBD1 (6 bases). V lost 0 bases to trimming and J lost 7 bases, with 6 bases between them. This CDR3 region has 12 residues. Germline V gene lookup returns CDR1 MNHNY and CDR2 SVGAGI (reference sequence). CDR3 nucleotide sequence: TGTGCCAGCAGTTACTCGGACAGTGAAGCTTTCTTT. It encodes CASSYSDSEAFF.